This T cell receptor beta chain stems from a study of blood T cell repertoires in COVID-19. Study details: Both acute and convalescent COVID-19 samples were obtained from the United States, Italy and Spain. T cells, B-cell-depleted T cells, or PBMCs provided the cDNA or gDNA that served as material.

The CDR3 contains 15 residues. J lost 5 bases, V lost 7 bases, and 12 bases had no gene match. The germline V gene encodes CDR1 LNHDA and CDR2 SQIVND (reference sequence). Sequencing was performed with immunoSEQ multiplex PCR; in TCRdb, only in-frame clones are kept and a portion is missing. The sample holds 140,000 to 150,000 clones, about 87% seen once. The sequencing sample was made of peripheral blood. This clonotype originated in a woman aged 45-60 years with acute or convalescent COVID-19. The chain recombines TRBV19 with TRBJ2-7; TRBD1 matches at 9 bases. This CDR3 is CASTRRGQGSDEQYF. The DNA of the CDR3 is TGTGCCAGTACCAGGAGGGGACAGGGTAGCGACGAGCAGTACTTC.